Below are 26 T cell receptor beta chains sequenced from a single sample in a study of radiotherapy plus CTLA-4 blockade in lung cancer. The table came from immunoSEQ multiplex PCR; TCRdb's copy has only in-frame clones and leaves some out. This table has about 30,000 clones, 70% to 85% appearing once. Sequencing used peripheral blood, obtained from a patient treated with radiotherapy plus ipilimumab. The receptors shown here come from a human donor with non-small cell lung cancer who had stable disease on radiotherapy plus ipilimumab.

V usage is TRBV5-1 and J usage is TRBJ1-3, with D perhaps matching TRBD1 (6 bases). The CDR3 consists of 17 residues. Germline CDR1 SGHRS, CDR2 YFSETQ. Deletions cut 0 bases from V and 3 bases from J, with 16 bases between. CDR3 residues: CASSLAQQGGYGNTIYF. In DNA, the CDR3 is TGCGCCAGCAGCTTGGCACAACAGGGAGGGTATGGAAACACCATATATTTT.

J is TRBJ1-3 and V is TRBV13; 10 bases match TRBD1. This CDR3 contains 16 residues. J was trimmed by 4 bases and V by 0 bases; bases with no gene match: 3. CDR1 and CDR2 from the germline V gene are PRHDT and FYEKMQ (reference sequence). For the CDR3, the DNA is TGTGCCAGCAGCTTAGGAAGGACAGGGGGAGGAAACACCATATATTTT. It is translated as CASSLGRTGGGNTIYF. The full variable domain, completed using reference TRBV13 and TRBJ1-3, is AAGVIQSPRHLIKEKRETATLKCYPIPRHDTVYWYQQGPGQDPQFLISFYEKMQSDKGSIPDRFSAQQFSDYHSELNMSSLELGDSALYFCASSLGRTGGGNTIYFGEGSWLTVV.

This clone was observed a single time. This chain joins TRBV7-6 and TRBJ1-1; D gene unclear. Germline lookup yields CDR1 SGHVS and CDR2 FNYEAQ. V lost 3 bases to trimming and J lost 2 bases, with 7 bases between them. This CDR3 region has 13 residues. The CDR3 reads CASSFSRNTEAFF. The DNA for the CDR3 is TGTGCCAGCAGCTTCTCAAGAAACACTGAAGCTTTCTTT.

This chain links TRBV9 with TRBJ2-5, with D maybe TRBD2 (6 bases). V was trimmed by 3 bases and J by 2 bases, leaving 14 bases between them. This CDR3 comprises 15 residues. CDR1 is SGDLS, CDR2 YYNGEE, per germline. CDR3 DNA sequence: TGTGCCAGCAGCGACTTAGGAGGGGAACAAGAGACCCAGTACTTC. Translating gives CASSDLGGEQETQYF.

This chain links TRBV11-2 with TRBJ2-7, with D possibly TRBD1 on 6 matching bases. Germline CDR1 reads SGHAT; CDR2 reads FQNNGV. Trimming took off 0 bases at V and 3 bases at J, with 9 bases between the two ends. CDR3 length: 14 residues. CDR3 sequence (DNA): TGTGCCAGCAGCTTAGATCAGGGGCGCTACGAGCAGTACGTC. Protein product: CASSLDQGRYEQYV.

This clone was counted between two and nine times. The chain recombines TRBV2 with TRBJ1-2; 9 nucleotides agree with TRBD1. In germline, CDR1 is SNHLY, CDR2 FYNNEI. This CDR3 region has 13 residues. Trimming cost V 6 bases and J 6 bases; bases outside gene matches: 5. The CDR3 reads CASRGGQGNGYTF. The CDR3 DNA sequence: TGTGCCAGCAGAGGAGGACAGGGGAATGGCTACACCTTC.

This sequence joins TRBV6-5 and TRBJ1-1; D is uncertain. Trimming left V 2 bases short and J 5 bases short, with 15 bases between. Germline-derived CDR1 and CDR2 are MNHEY and SVGAGI. The CDR3 loop spans 15 amino acids. This CDR3 is CASSYGGKQGTEAFF. In DNA form, the CDR3 reads TGTGCCAGCAGTTACGGAGGGAAGCAAGGAACTGAAGCTTTCTTT.

The V and J genes are TRBV5-1 and TRBJ2-3; possible D gene TRBD2, 6 bases. The germline V gene encodes CDR1 SGHRS and CDR2 YFSETQ. V was cut by 4 bases and J by 6 bases, with 9 bases left in between. The CDR3 is 12 amino acids. The CDR3 reads CASSGGVDTQYF. The DNA for the CDR3 is TGCGCCAGCAGCGGAGGGGTGGATACGCAGTATTTT.

The rearrangement joins TRBV29-1 to TRBJ2-1; 7 bases map to TRBD2. Trimming removed 6 bases from V and 5 bases from J; junction bases left unmatched: 10. Germline-derived CDR1 and CDR2 are SQVTM and ANQGSEA. The CDR3 totals 14 residues. This chain's CDR3 is CSVGWGGTHNEQFF. In nucleotides, the CDR3 is TGCAGCGTCGGTTGGGGGGGGACGCACAATGAGCAGTTCTTC.

The rearrangement uses TRBV4-1 and TRBJ2-2; 9 bases match TRBD1. The germline gives CDR1 MGHRA, CDR2 YSYEKL. V lost 4 bases to trimming and J lost 3 bases; unmatched junction nucleotides: 3. The CDR3 consists of 15 residues. Here the CDR3 reads CASSPGQGYTGELFF. The CDR3 DNA is TGCGCCAGCAGCCCCGGACAGGGGTACACCGGGGAGCTGTTTTTT.

The chain carries TRBV5-1 and TRBJ1-1; possible D gene TRBD1, 6 bases. The germline gives CDR1 SGHRS, CDR2 YFSETQ. V gave up 4 bases and J gave up 7 bases, with 20 bases separating them. The CDR3 covers 15 residues. The CDR3 nucleotides are TGCGCCAGCAGCGACCACAACAGGGCCCAAGTTGAAGCTTTCTTT. Translating gives CASSDHNRAQVEAFF.

The chain uses TRBV7-6 and TRBJ2-5; D might be TRBD1 or TRBD2, each matching 5 bases. This CDR3 spans 15 amino acids. V shed 3 bases and J shed 7 bases, with 18 bases lying between them. Germline assignment: CDR1 SGHVS and CDR2 FNYEAQ. CDR3 coding DNA: TGTGCCAGCAGCTTCAGGACATCCGGTGGGGGGACCCAGTACTTC. This sequence encodes CASSFRTSGGGTQYF. Supplemented by reference TRBV7-6 and TRBJ2-5, the full variable domain reads GAGVSQSPRYKVTKRGQDVALRCDPISGHVSLYWYRQALGQGPEFLTYFNYEAQQDKSGLPNDRFSAERPEGSISTLTIQRTEQRDSAMYRCASSFRTSGGGTQYFGPGTRLLVL.

This chain uses TRBV18 with TRBJ1-1; 8 positions match TRBD1. V shed 4 bases and J 5 bases; nucleotides not matched to a gene: 3. The germline CDR1 and CDR2 sequences are KGHSH and LQKENI. The CDR3 runs to 13 residues. The CDR3 DNA is TGTGCCAGCTCACTAACAGGGGGGACTGAAGCTTTCTTT. Translated: CASSLTGGTEAFF.

This clone was recorded only once. This chain joins TRBV6-4 and TRBJ2-2; 10 nucleotides line up with TRBD1. With V trimmed by 6 bases and J by 6 bases, 7 bases remained unmatched. The CDR3 covers 15 residues. CDR1 is MRHNA, CDR2 SNTAGT, per germline. The CDR3 loop reads CASRARDRGPGELFF. CDR3 in DNA: TGTGCCAGCAGAGCCCGGGACAGGGGTCCCGGGGAGCTGTTTTTT.

The V call is TRBV18, the J call TRBJ1-3, with D perhaps TRBD1 (6 bases). This CDR3 has 14 residues. V gave up 7 bases and J gave up 0 bases, with 10 bases separating them. Germline loops: CDR1 KGHSH, CDR2 LQKENI. The CDR3 DNA follows: TGTGCCAGCTTTACAGGGAACTCTGGAAACACCATATATTTT. Encoded protein: CASFTGNSGNTIYF.

The rearrangement joins TRBV4-1 to TRBJ1-4; D perhaps matches TRBD1 (5 bases). The V end was cut by 0 bases, the J end by 10 bases, with 15 bases between. The CDR3 extends over 15 amino acids. Germline V gene data show CDR1 as MGHRA and CDR2 as YSYEKL. The CDR3 is CASSQETQGRGKLFF. The CDR3 nucleotides are TGCGCCAGCAGCCAAGAAACCCAGGGAAGGGGAAAACTGTTTTTT.

The chain links TRBV6-5 to TRBJ1-2; D gene ambiguous. There are 14 residues in the CDR3. The V end lost 6 bases, the J end lost 0 bases, and 11 bases lay between the germline ends. The V gene's germline CDR1 is MNHEY and CDR2 SVGAGI. The CDR3 loop is CASRPDPANYGYTF. The CDR3 bases are TGTGCCAGCAGACCCGACCCAGCTAACTATGGCTACACCTTC.

The V gene is TRBV30, the J gene TRBJ1-2; possible D gene TRBD1, 5 bases. Germline V gene data show CDR1 as GTSNPN and CDR2 as SVGIG (reference sequence). V was cut by 3 bases and J by 3 bases, with 14 bases left in between. The CDR3 runs 14 residues. The CDR3, as DNA: TGTGCCTGGAGCCCGCCGGGGGATTACTATGGCTACACCTTC. It translates to CAWSPPGDYYGYTF.

This sequence joins TRBV10-2 and TRBJ2-3, with D tentatively TRBD2 (6 bases). Germline CDR1 is WSHSY and CDR2 is SAAADI. The V and J ends lost 8 bases and 1 base respectively, with 19 bases between them. The CDR3 length is 16 residues. The CDR3 coding sequence is TGCGCCAGCGCGGAGGGAAGTCTCCGGGGCACAGATACGCAGTATTTT. This translates into CASAEGSLRGTDTQYF.

The rearrangement joins TRBV19 to TRBJ2-7; either TRBD1 or TRBD2 may fit D (5 bases each). Germline V gene data show CDR1 as LNHDA and CDR2 as SQIVND (reference sequence). The CDR3 spans 14 residues. Between the trimmed V and J ends, which lost 5 bases and 6 bases, there was a span of 17 bases. DNA for the CDR3: TGTGCCAGTAGTCCCTCCCACGTTGGGGGCGAGCAGTACTTC. The encoded protein is CASSPSHVGGEQYF.

This sequence joins TRBV13 and TRBJ2-5, with 7 bases fitting TRBD1. Losses at the gene ends were 5 bases for V and 2 bases for J; bases not matched to a gene: 2. CDR3 length: 13 amino acids. Per germline, CDR1 PRHDT and CDR2 FYEKMQ (reference sequence). CDR3 region: CASSGDSQETQYF. The CDR3 DNA sequence: TGTGCCAGCAGCGGGGACAGTCAAGAGACCCAGTACTTC.

Regarding this clone: One junction end disagrees with the germline gene, perhaps due to a read error. The chain combines TRBV20-1 with TRBJ1-5, with no clear D. This CDR3 is built from 10 residues. The germline V gene encodes CDR1 DFQATT and CDR2 SNEGSKA (reference sequence). In nucleotides, the CDR3 is TGCAGTGCTGGAGATCGGCCCCAGCATTTT. Protein product: CSAGDRPQHF.

CDR3: CASRGDRDNSPLHF. The DNA of the CDR3 is TGCGCCAGCAGAGGGGACAGGGACAATTCACCCCTCCACTTT. The chain has TRBV5-1 and TRBJ1-6, with 9 nucleotides matching TRBD1. Trimming took 5 bases from V and 7 from J; bases not matched to a gene: 4. Germline CDR1 SGHRS, CDR2 YFSETQ. This CDR3 has 14 residues.

This clone was recorded only once. J is TRBJ1-1 and V is TRBV5-1, with 9 bases fitting TRBD1. The CDR3 extends over 16 amino acids. The germline V gene encodes CDR1 SGHRS and CDR2 YFSETQ. V lost 1 base and J lost 5; bases outside the gene matches: 9. Written as DNA, the CDR3 is TGCGCCAGCAGCTTGTACCCACCGGGACAGGGAACTGAAGCTTTCTTT. Protein product: CASSLYPPGQGTEAFF.

The chain is built from TRBV5-1 and TRBJ2-5; 9 bases fit TRBD2. Per germline, CDR1 SGHRS and CDR2 YFSETQ. The V gene end was trimmed by 4 bases and the J gene end by 2 bases; junction bases not matched to a gene: 6. This CDR3 has 15 amino acids. For the CDR3, the DNA is TGCGCCAGCAGCCCTAGCGGGAACCCTCAAGAGACCCAGTACTTC. Translating it yields CASSPSGNPQETQYF.

This clone has only one observation. This chain connects TRBV9 to TRBJ2-5; D gene uncertain. The CDR3 totals 12 residues. Trimming left V 3 bases short and J 5 bases short, with 8 bases between. Germline V gene data show CDR1 as SGDLS and CDR2 as YYNGEE. The CDR3 spells CASSAWRETQYF. DNA of the CDR3: TGTGCCAGCAGCGCGTGGCGTGAGACCCAGTACTTC. The whole variable domain, filled in from reference TRBV9 and TRBJ2-5, reads DSGVTQTPKHLITATGQRVTLRCSPRSGDLSVYWYQQSLDQGLQFLIQYYNGEERAKGNILERFSAQQFPDLHSELNLSSLELGDSALYFCASSAWRETQYFGPGTRLLVL.